Detailed here is one T cell receptor (beta chain). There is no known antigen for this receptor. No base qualities exist here, and no much larger clone lies one base off it. TCR cDNA was synthesized by 5'RACE template switching, through which a universal primer site and unique molecular identifiers were introduced. cDNA synthesis was primed from both the TCR alpha and TCR beta constant segments. Library amplification involved two PCR steps, and the second step added sample barcodes and sequencing adapters. Sequencing of libraries was performed on Illumina HiSeq 2500 (2x100 bp) or NovaSeq (2x150 bp). The study's processing was this. Demultiplexing of reads and collapsing into UMI consensus sequences were performed with MIGEC, and V(D)J alignment was carried out with MiXCR. Vaccine-responding clonotypes were identified with edgeR using replicate PBMC samples, with FDR below 0.01 and a log2 fold change above 5 up to day 15 being required. Each bulk clonotype was labeled CD4 or CD8 based on which sequenced repertoire, CD4 or CD8, contained the clonotype at higher abundance. TCRdb reworked the public reads: Q25 trimming with fastp, MiXCR clone assembly, productive beta chains retained. CDR3 protein sequences are deduplicated, and each keeps its most common genes and DNA. The V and J calls were determined by TCRdb, not by the authors. For this sample there are 510,000 or so distinct CDR3 sequences; less than 20% appear just once. Of the sample, around 15% falls within the top ten clones.

The treatment or condition label on this specimen signifies: live attenuated yellow fever vaccine strain. At each blood-draw timepoint, two biological replicates of bulk PBMCs were collected. A standard Ficoll-Paque protocol was used to isolate PBMCs from peripheral blood. TriZol was used to extract RNA from bulk PBMCs, CD4 and CD8 fractions, and dextramer-positive and dextramer-negative fractions. The CDR3 contains 14 residues, cysteine and phenylalanine counted. Left in the record is the CDR3 DNA by itself, 42 bases read in frame from the first base. The germline V gene (reference sequence) provides CDR1 LGHDT and CDR2 YNNKEL. A distance of 11 bases separates the germline ends of V and J, which lose 5 bases and 1 base respectively. The data stem from a study of T cells after yellow fever vaccination (dated by TCRdb to the late 2010s). Some background on the complete study: Libraries from fractions with low cell numbers were prepared with the SMART-Seq v4 Ultra Low Input RNA kit. Bulk PBMC replicates and cell subsets were isolated from blood drawn at multiple timepoints before and after both primary and secondary immunization. To follow T-cell clones before and after primary and booster YFV17D yellow fever vaccination, bulk TCR alpha and beta repertoires were sequenced over time. Two healthy male donors, one aged 18 to 29 and one aged 30 to 40 years, were included in the cohort.

The paper's findings and limits, for the study overall: After the booster, most clones that had expanded after primary vaccination were detected again (around 97% of CD4 and under 90% of CD8), suggesting broad maintenance of memory. The secondary T-cell response was found to be weaker but faster than the primary response, with a peak reached on day 5 rather than on day 15. A small fraction of clonotypes showed up in both the CD4 and CD8 compartments, probably as a result of convergent recombination. Computational filtering was needed because FACS-sorted repertoires could contain abundant contaminating clonotypes from the bulk population. Because only a couple of donors were included in the study, the extent to which the findings can be generalized is limited.

This clonotype originated in a man aged 30 to 45 who received the YFV17D yellow fever vaccine. The sample in question was PBMCs, obtained 15 days after the yellow fever booster vaccination. The sequence links TRBV3-1 to TRBJ2-5; TRBD2 is perhaps the D gene, given 5 matching bases. CDR3 sequence: CASSYTSAQETQYF. Read as DNA, the sequence is TGTGCCAGCAGCTATACTAGTGCCCAAGAGACCCAGTACTTC.